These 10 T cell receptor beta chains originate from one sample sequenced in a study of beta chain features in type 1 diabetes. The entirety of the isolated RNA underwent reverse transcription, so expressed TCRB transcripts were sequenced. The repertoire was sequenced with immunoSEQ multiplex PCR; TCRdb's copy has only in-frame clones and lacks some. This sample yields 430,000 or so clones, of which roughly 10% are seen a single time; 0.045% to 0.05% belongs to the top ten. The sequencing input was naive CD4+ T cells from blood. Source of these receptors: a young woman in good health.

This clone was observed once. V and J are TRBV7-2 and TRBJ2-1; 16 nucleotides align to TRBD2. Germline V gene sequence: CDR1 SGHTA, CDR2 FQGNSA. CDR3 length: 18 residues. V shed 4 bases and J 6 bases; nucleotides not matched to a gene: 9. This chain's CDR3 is CASSSQPGTSGGGNEQFF. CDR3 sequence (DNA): TGTGCCAGCAGCTCGCAGCCCGGGACTAGCGGGGGGGGCAATGAGCAGTTCTTC.

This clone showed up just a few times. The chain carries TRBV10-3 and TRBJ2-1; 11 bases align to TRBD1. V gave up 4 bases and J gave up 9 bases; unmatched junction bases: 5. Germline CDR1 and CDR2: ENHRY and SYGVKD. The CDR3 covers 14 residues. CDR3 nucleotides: TGTGCCATCAGTGGCGGGACAGGGGGATTTGAGCAGTTCTTC. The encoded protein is CAISGGTGGFEQFF.

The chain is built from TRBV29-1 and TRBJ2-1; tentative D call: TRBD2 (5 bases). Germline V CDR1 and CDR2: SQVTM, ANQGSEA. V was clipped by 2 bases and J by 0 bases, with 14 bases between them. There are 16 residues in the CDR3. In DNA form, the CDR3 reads TGCAGCGTTGAACCAGGAGGAGCGAGCTCCTACAATGAGCAGTTCTTC. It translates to CSVEPGGASSYNEQFF.

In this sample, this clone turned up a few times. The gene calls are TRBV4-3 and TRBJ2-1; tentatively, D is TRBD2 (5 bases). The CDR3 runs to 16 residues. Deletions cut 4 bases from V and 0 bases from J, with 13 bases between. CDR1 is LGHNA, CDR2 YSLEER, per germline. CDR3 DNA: TGCGCCAGCAGCCCCGGACTGGGGAGCTCCTACAATGAGCAGTTCTTC. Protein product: CASSPGLGSSYNEQFF.

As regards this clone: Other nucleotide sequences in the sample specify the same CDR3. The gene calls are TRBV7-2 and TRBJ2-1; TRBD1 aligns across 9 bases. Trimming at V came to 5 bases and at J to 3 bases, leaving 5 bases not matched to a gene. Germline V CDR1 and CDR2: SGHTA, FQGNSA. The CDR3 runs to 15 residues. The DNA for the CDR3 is TGTGCCAGCAGCCCGGACAGGGGCAGCTACAATGAGCAGTTCTTC. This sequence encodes CASSPDRGSYNEQFF.

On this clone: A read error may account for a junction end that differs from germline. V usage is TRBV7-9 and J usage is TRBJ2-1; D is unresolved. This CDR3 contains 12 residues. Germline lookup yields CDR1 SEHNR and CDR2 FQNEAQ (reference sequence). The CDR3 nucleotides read TGTGCCAGCAGCTTAGGGTCACCAGCGAGTATCTTC. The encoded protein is CASSLGSPASIF.

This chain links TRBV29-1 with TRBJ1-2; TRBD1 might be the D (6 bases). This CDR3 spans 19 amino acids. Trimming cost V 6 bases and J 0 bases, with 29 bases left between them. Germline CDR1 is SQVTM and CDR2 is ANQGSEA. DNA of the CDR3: TGCAGCGTCGGGGGGGCACAGAGAAACGGGACCGGCTCTAACTATGGCTACACCTTC. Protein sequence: CSVGGAQRNGTGSNYGYTF. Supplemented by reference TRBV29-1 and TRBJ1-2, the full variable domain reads SAVISQKPSRDICQRGTSLTIQCQVDSQVTMMFWYRQQPGQSLTLIATANQGSEATYESGFVIDKFPISRPNLTFSTLTVSNMSPEDSSIYLCSVGGAQRNGTGSNYGYTFGSGTRLTVV.

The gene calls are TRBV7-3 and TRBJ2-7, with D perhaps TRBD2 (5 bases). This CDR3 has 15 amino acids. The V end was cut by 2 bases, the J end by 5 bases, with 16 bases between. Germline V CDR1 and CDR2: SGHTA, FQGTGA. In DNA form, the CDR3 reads TGTGCCAGCAGCTTAGGCGGGCCCTCAGCCCACGAGCAGTACTTC. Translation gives CASSLGGPSAHEQYF.

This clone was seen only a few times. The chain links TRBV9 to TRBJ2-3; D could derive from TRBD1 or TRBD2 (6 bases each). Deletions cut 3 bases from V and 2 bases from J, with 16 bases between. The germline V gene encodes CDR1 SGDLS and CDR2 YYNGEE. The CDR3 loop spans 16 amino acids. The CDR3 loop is CASSALGGPDTDTQYF. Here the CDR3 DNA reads TGTGCCAGCAGCGCCCTGGGGGGCCCGGACACAGATACGCAGTATTTT.

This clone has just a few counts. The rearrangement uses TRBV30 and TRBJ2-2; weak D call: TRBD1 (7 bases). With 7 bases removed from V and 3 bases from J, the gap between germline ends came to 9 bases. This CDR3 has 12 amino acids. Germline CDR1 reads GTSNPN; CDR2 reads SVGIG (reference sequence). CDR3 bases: TGTGCCTTCAGGGGGGACACCGGGGAGCTGTTTTTT. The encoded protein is CAFRGDTGELFF. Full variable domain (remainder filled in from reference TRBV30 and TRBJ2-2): SQTIHQWPATLVQPVGSPLSLECTVEGTSNPNLYWYRQAAGRGLQLLFYSVGIGQISSEVPQNLSASRPQDRQFILSSKKLLLSDSGFYLCAFRGDTGELFFGEGSRLTVL.